This TCR beta chain emerged from a study of T cell changes during pregnancy in multiple sclerosis. V shed 4 bases and J shed 8 bases, with 17 bases lying between them. CDR1 and CDR2 (germline): LNHDA, SQIVND (reference sequence). This CDR3 comprises 14 residues. The table came from immunoSEQ multiplex PCR; TCRdb's copy has only in-frame clones and leaves some out. The table lists approximately 87,000 clones, 90% to 95% of them singletons. The TCR sequence derives from a female donor with multiple sclerosis, enrolled in a pregnancy study. This rearrangement joins TRBV19 to TRBJ1-2; TRBD1 might be the D (5 bases). The sample consisted of CD4+ T cells from peripheral blood mononuclear cells, taken in the second trimester of pregnancy. The CDR3 spells CASSTRQKNGGYTF. The CDR3 coding sequence is TGTGCCAGTAGTACCCGACAGAAAAACGGGGGCTACACCTTC.